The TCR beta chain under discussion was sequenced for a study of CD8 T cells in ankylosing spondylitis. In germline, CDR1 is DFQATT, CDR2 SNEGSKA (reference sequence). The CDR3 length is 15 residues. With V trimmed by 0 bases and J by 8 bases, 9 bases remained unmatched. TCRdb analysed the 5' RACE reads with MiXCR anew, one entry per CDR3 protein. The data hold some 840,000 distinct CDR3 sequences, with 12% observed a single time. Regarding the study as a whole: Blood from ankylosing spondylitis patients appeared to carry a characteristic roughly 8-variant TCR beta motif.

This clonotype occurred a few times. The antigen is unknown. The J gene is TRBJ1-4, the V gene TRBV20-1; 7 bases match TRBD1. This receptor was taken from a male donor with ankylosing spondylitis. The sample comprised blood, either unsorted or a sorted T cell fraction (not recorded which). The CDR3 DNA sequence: TGCAGTGCTAGAGATCTTCAGGGGGGAGGCGAAAAACTGTTTTTT. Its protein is CSARDLQGGGEKLFF.